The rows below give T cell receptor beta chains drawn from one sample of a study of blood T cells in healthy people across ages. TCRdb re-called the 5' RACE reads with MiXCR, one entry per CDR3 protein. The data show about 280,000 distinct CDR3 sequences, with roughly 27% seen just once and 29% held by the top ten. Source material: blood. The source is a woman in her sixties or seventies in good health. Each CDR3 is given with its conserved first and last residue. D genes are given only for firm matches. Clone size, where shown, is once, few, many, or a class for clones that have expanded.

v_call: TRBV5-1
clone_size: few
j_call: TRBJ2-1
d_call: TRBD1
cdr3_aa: CASSLWGTGGGNEQFF
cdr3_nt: TGCGCCAGCAGCTTGTGGGGGACAGGGGGCGGGAATGAGCAGTTCTTC

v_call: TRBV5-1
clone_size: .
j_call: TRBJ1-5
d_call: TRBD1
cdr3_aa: CASSPGGQGNQPQHF
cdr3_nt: TGCGCCAGCAGCCCCGGAGGACAGGGCAATCAGCCCCAGCATTTT

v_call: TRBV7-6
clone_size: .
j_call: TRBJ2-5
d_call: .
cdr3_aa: CASSLDSETQYF
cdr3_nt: TGTGCCAGCAGCTTAGATTCGGAGACCCAGTACTTC

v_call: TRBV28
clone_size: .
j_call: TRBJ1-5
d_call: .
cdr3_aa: CASSLSSKGSNQPQHF
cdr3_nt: TGTGCCAGCAGTTTATCCTCGAAGGGCAGCAATCAGCCCCAGCATTTT

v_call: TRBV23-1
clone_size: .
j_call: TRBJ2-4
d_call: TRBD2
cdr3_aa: CASIGTSGRRCIQYF
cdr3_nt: TGCGCCAGCATCGGGACTAGCGGGAGAAGGTGCATTCAGTACTTC

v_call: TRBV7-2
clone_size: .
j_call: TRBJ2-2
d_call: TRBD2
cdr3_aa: CASSFQSSGLAGGGELFF
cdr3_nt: TGTGCCAGCAGCTTCCAATCCTCGGGACTAGCGGGAGGCGGGGAGCTGTTTTTT

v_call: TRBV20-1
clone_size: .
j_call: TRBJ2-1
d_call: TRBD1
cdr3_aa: CSAGQGFGSGQFF
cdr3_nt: TGCAGTGCTGGACAGGGGTTCGGGTCCGGGCAGTTCTTC

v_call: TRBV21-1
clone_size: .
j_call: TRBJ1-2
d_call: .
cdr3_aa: CASSKEGGLDYTF
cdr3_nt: TGTGCCAGCAGCAAAGAGGGGGGGCTCGACTACACCTTC

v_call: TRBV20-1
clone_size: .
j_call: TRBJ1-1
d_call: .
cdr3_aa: CNASLTTEAFF
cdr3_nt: TGCAATGCTAGCCTCACCACTGAAGCTTTCTTT

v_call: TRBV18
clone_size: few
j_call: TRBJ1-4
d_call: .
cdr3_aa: CASSPDTANEKLFF
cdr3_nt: TGTGCCAGCTCACCGGACACTGCGAATGAAAAACTGTTTTTT

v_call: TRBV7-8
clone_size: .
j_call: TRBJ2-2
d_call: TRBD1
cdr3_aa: CASSSGRTGKSTGELFF
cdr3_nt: TGTGCCAGCAGCTCGGGTCGGACAGGGAAGAGCACCGGGGAGCTGTTTTTT

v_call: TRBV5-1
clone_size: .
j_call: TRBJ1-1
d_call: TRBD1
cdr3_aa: CASSPGTGGLMNTEAFF
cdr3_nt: TGCGCCAGCAGCCCCGGGACAGGGGGGCTCATGAACACTGAAGCTTTCTTT

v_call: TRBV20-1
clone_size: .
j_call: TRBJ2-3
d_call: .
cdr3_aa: CSALLSGDTQYF
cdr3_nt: TGCAGTGCCCTACTCTCCGGAGATACGCAGTATTTT

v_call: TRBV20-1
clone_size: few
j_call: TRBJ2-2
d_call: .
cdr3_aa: CSARGRGGELFF
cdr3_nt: TGCAGTGCTAGAGGAAGGGGCGGGGAGCTGTTTTTT

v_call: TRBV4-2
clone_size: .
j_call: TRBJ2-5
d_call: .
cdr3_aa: CASSQGVQETQYF
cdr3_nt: TGTGCCAGCAGCCAAGGGGTTCAAGAGACCCAGTACTTC

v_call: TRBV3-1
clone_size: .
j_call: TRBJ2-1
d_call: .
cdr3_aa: CASSPFEGEQFF
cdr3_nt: TGTGCCAGCAGCCCTTTTGAGGGTGAGCAGTTCTTC

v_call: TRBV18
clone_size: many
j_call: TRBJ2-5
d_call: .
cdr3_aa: CASSPGNRQETQYF
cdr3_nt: TGTGCCAGCTCACCAGGGAACAGACAAGAGACCCAGTACTTC

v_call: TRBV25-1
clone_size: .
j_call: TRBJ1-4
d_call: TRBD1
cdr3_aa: CASSDEAGGEKLFF
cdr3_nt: TGTGCCAGCAGTGATGAGGCAGGGGGCGAAAAACTGTTTTTT

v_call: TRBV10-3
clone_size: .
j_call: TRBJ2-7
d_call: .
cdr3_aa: CAISEWGEQYF
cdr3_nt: TGTGCCATCAGTGAGTGGGGCGAGCAGTACTTC

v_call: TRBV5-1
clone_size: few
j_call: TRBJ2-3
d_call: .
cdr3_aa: CASSLEGVGADTQYF
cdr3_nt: TGCGCCAGCAGCTTGGAAGGGGTAGGGGCAGATACGCAGTATTTT

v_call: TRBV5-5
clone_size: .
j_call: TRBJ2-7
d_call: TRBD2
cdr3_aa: CASSALAGPYEQYF
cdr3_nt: TGTGCCAGCAGTGCTCTAGCGGGGCCCTACGAGCAGTACTTC

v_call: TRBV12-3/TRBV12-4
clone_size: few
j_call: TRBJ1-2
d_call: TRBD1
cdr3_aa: CASTRGQGYGYTF
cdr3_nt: TGTGCCAGCACCAGGGGGCAAGGCTATGGCTACACCTTC

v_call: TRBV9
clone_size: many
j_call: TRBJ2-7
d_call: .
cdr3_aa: CASSVDMVGEQYF
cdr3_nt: TGTGCCAGCAGCGTAGATATGGTTGGCGAGCAGTACTTC

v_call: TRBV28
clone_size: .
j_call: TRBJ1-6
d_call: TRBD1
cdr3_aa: CASRMTGSYNSPLHF
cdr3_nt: TGTGCCAGCAGGATGACAGGGAGTTATAATTCACCCCTCCACTTT